Listed below are T cell receptor beta chains from one sample, sequenced in a study of cytomegalovirus exposure and HLA in healthy donors. Method: immunoSEQ multiplex PCR; TCRdb's copy keeps in-frame clones and lacks some. The table shows roughly 110,000 clones, with approximately 90% occurring only once. Specimen: PBMCs. Receptors originate from a woman younger than 30 in good health and CMV-seropositive. CDR3s include the opening cysteine and the closing phenylalanine or tryptophan. Fields, in order: V gene, J gene, clone size, D gene, CDR3 protein, CDR3 DNA. D genes are given only for firm matches. Where a row states a size, it is once, few, many or the class of an expanded clone; other rows omit it.

v_gene: TRBV4-1
j_gene: TRBJ2-7
abundance: -
d_gene: -
CDR3aa: CASSQEGGLGAAFYEQYF
CDR3nt: TGCGCCAGCAGCCAGGAGGGGGGGCTTGGGGCCGCCTTTTACGAGCAGTACTTC

v_gene: TRBV27
j_gene: TRBJ1-1
abundance: -
d_gene: -
CDR3aa: CASRPIGGNTEAFF
CDR3nt: TGTGCCAGCAGACCCATCGGCGGGAACACTGAAGCTTTCTTT

v_gene: TRBV6-1
j_gene: TRBJ1-2
abundance: once
d_gene: -
CDR3aa: CASNGLGAAYGYTF
CDR3nt: TGTGCCAGCAATGGCCTGGGGGCGGCCTATGGCTACACCTTC

v_gene: TRBV7-9
j_gene: TRBJ2-2
abundance: -
d_gene: -
CDR3aa: CASSLSRGSPNTGELFF
CDR3nt: TGTGCCAGCAGCTTATCTCGAGGGTCTCCGAACACCGGGGAGCTGTTTTTT

v_gene: TRBV25-1
j_gene: TRBJ1-2
abundance: few
d_gene: -
CDR3aa: CASRGEVVYGYTF
CDR3nt: TGTGCCAGCAGGGGGGAGGTCGTCTATGGCTACACCTTC

v_gene: TRBV7-7
j_gene: TRBJ2-1
abundance: -
d_gene: TRBD1
CDR3aa: CASSLGGQGYNEQFF
CDR3nt: TGTGCCAGCAGCTTAGGTGGACAGGGCTACAATGAGCAGTTCTTC

v_gene: TRBV28
j_gene: TRBJ1-4
abundance: -
d_gene: TRBD1
CDR3aa: CASSPFRGEKLFF
CDR3nt: TGTGCCAGCAGTCCCTTCAGGGGGGAAAAACTGTTTTTT

v_gene: TRBV14
j_gene: TRBJ2-3
abundance: -
d_gene: -
CDR3aa: CASSHQAAFTDTQYF
CDR3nt: TGTGCCAGCAGCCATCAGGCAGCCTTCACAGATACGCAGTATTTT

v_gene: TRBV28
j_gene: TRBJ2-7
abundance: -
d_gene: TRBD2
CDR3aa: CASSFALATLTYEQYF
CDR3nt: TGTGCCAGCAGTTTTGCACTAGCGACCCTGACCTACGAGCAGTACTTC

v_gene: TRBV19
j_gene: TRBJ1-2
abundance: -
d_gene: -
CDR3aa: CASSIASYRQANYGYTF
CDR3nt: TGTGCCAGTAGTATAGCGTCTTACAGGCAAGCTAACTATGGCTACACCTTC

v_gene: TRBV7-9
j_gene: TRBJ1-3
abundance: -
d_gene: -
CDR3aa: CASRTQGNGNTIYF
CDR3nt: TGTGCCAGCAGAACGCAGGGGAATGGAAACACCATATATTTT

v_gene: TRBV6-5
j_gene: TRBJ1-1
abundance: -
d_gene: -
CDR3aa: CASSYRDPGTEAFF
CDR3nt: TGTGCCAGCAGTTACCGTGACCCGGGGACTGAAGCTTTCTTT

v_gene: TRBV19
j_gene: TRBJ1-2
abundance: -
d_gene: -
CDR3aa: CASSILGRDGYTF
CDR3nt: TGTGCCAGTAGTATCCTGGGCAGGGATGGCTACACCTTC

v_gene: TRBV6-5
j_gene: TRBJ2-2
abundance: -
d_gene: TRBD2
CDR3aa: CASGASGTGELFF
CDR3nt: TGTGCCAGCGGAGCTAGCGGCACCGGGGAGCTGTTTTTT

v_gene: TRBV5-8
j_gene: TRBJ2-3
abundance: -
d_gene: TRBD2
CDR3aa: CASSPERGGLTDTQYF
CDR3nt: TGTGCCAGCAGCCCCGAGCGGGGGGGCCTCACAGATACGCAGTATTTT

v_gene: TRBV7-2
j_gene: TRBJ1-2
abundance: -
d_gene: -
CDR3aa: CASSEAGWGYTF
CDR3nt: TGTGCCAGCAGCGAGGCGGGATGGGGCTACACCTTC

v_gene: TRBV7-2
j_gene: TRBJ2-1
abundance: -
d_gene: -
CDR3aa: CASSLWDMGIEANYNEQFF
CDR3nt: TGTGCCAGCAGCTTATGGGACATGGGAATTGAGGCTAACTACAATGAGCAGTTCTTC

v_gene: TRBV6-1
j_gene: TRBJ1-2
abundance: -
d_gene: -
CDR3aa: CASSEREGVNGYTF
CDR3nt: TGTGCCAGCAGTGAACGGGAGGGGGTGAATGGCTACACCTTC

v_gene: TRBV2
j_gene: TRBJ1-6
abundance: -
d_gene: -
CDR3aa: CASSDRSGIRGSPLHF
CDR3nt: TGTGCCAGCAGTGATAGGTCCGGGATCCGTGGTTCACCCCTCCACTTT

v_gene: TRBV27
j_gene: TRBJ2-3
abundance: -
d_gene: TRBD2
CDR3aa: CASSLSGGAPGVTQYF
CDR3nt: TGTGCCAGCAGTTTATCCGGGGGGGCGCCAGGGGTTACGCAGTATTTT

v_gene: TRBV28
j_gene: TRBJ1-2
abundance: -
d_gene: TRBD1
CDR3aa: CASSLYLQGATIQGGYTF
CDR3nt: TGTGCCAGCAGTTTATACCTACAGGGGGCGACTATACAAGGTGGCTACACCTTC

v_gene: TRBV19
j_gene: TRBJ2-7
abundance: few
d_gene: TRBD1
CDR3aa: CASSLTTGNSYEQYF
CDR3nt: TGTGCCAGTAGTTTGACGACAGGGAACTCCTACGAGCAGTACTTC

v_gene: TRBV4-1
j_gene: TRBJ1-5
abundance: -
d_gene: TRBD1
CDR3aa: CASSRQGRGSNQPQHF
CDR3nt: TGCGCCAGCAGCCGACAGGGGCGGGGAAGCAATCAGCCCCAGCATTTT

v_gene: TRBV19
j_gene: TRBJ1-5
abundance: -
d_gene: -
CDR3aa: CASTVVDSSNQPQHF
CDR3nt: TGTGCCAGTACCGTAGTGGACAGTAGCAATCAGCCCCAGCATTTT

v_gene: TRBV7-9
j_gene: TRBJ1-5
abundance: -
d_gene: TRBD1
CDR3aa: CASSLGGTGDQPQHF
CDR3nt: TGTGCCAGCAGCTTAGGGGGTACAGGGGATCAGCCCCAGCATTTT

v_gene: TRBV10-2
j_gene: TRBJ2-5
abundance: -
d_gene: TRBD1
CDR3aa: CASSEDRDQETQYF
CDR3nt: TGCGCCAGCAGTGAGGACAGGGACCAAGAGACCCAGTACTTC

v_gene: TRBV6-1
j_gene: TRBJ2-7
abundance: -
d_gene: TRBD1
CDR3aa: CASRAGTGLSEQYF
CDR3nt: TGTGCCAGCAGGGCCGGGACAGGGCTCTCCGAGCAGTACTTC